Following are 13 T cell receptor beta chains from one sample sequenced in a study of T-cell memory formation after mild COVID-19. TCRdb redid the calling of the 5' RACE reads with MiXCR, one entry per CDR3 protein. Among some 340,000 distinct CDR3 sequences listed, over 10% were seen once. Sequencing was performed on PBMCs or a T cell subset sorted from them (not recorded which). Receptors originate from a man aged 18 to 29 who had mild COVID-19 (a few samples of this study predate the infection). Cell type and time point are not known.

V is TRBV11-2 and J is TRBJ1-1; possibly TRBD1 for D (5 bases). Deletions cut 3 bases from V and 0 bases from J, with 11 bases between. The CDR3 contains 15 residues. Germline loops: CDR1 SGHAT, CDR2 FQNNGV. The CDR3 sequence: CASSLPGRVNTEAFF. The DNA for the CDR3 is TGTGCCAGCAGCTTGCCGGGACGGGTGAACACTGAAGCTTTCTTT.

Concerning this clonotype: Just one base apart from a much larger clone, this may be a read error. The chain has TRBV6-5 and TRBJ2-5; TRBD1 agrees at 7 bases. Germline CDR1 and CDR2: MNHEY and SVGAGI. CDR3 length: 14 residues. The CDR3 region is CASGYSTGQETQYF. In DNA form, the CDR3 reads TGTGCCAGCGGTTACTCGACAGGGCAAGAGACCCAGTACTTC.

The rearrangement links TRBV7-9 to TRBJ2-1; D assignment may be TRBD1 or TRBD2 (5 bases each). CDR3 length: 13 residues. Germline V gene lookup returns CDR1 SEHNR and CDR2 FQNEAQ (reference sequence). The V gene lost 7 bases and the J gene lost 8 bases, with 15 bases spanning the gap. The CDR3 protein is CASNLGTVDEQFF. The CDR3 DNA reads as TGTGCCAGCAACCTAGGGACCGTGGATGAGCAGTTCTTC.

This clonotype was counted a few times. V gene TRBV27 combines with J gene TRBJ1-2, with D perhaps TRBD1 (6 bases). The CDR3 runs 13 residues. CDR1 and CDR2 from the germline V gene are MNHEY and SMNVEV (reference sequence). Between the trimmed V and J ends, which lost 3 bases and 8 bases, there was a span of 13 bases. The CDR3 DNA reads TGTGCCAGCAGTTTCTTGGGGGGGCCCGGCTACACCTTC. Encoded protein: CASSFLGGPGYTF.

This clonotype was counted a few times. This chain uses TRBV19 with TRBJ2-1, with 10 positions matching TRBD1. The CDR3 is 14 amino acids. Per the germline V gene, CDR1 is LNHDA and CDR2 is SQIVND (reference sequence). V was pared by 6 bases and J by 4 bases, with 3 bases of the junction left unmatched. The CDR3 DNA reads TGTGCCAGTAGGCGGGACAGGGGTTACAATGAGCAGTTCTTC. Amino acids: CASRRDRGYNEQFF.

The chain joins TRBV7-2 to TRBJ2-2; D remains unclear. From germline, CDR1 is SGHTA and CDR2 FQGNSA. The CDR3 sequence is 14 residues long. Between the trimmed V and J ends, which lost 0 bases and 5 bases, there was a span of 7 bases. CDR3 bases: TGTGCCAGCAGCTTAGCGGATCCTACCGGGGAGCTGTTTTTT. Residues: CASSLADPTGELFF.

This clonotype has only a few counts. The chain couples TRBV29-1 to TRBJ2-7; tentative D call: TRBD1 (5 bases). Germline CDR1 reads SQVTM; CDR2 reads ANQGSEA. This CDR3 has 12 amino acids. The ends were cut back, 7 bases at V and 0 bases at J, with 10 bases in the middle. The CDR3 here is CSAGDSSYEQYF. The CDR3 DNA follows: TGCAGCGCCGGAGACAGCTCCTACGAGCAGTACTTC.

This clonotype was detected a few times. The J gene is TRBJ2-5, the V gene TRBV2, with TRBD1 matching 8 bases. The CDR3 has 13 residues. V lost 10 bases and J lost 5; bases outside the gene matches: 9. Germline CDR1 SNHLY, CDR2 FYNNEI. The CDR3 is CATTGGVTETQYF. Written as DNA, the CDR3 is TGTGCCACCACAGGGGGAGTTACGGAGACCCAGTACTTC. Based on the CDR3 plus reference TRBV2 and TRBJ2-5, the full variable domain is EPEVTQTPSHQVTQMGQEVILRCVPISNHLYFYWYRQILGQKVEFLVSFYNNEISEKSEIFDDQFSVERPDGSNFTLKIRSTKLEDSAMYFCATTGGVTETQYFGPGTRLLVL.

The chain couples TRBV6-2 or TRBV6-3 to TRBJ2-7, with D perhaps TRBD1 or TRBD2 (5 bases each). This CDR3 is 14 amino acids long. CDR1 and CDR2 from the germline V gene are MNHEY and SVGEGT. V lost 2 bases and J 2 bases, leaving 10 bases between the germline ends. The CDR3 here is CASSYGQGPYEQYV. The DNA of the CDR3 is TGTGCCAGCAGTTACGGCCAGGGACCCTACGAGCAGTACGTC.

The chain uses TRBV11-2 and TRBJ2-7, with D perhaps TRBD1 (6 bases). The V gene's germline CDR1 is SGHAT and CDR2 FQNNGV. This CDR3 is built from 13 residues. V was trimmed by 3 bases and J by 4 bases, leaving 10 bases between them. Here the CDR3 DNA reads TGTGCCAGCAGCTTCCGCGGACAGTACGAGCAGTACTTC. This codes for CASSFRGQYEQYF.

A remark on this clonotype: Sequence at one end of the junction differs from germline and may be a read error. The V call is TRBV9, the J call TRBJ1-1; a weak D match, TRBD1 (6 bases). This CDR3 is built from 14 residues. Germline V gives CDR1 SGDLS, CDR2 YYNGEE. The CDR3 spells CASSVQEWDTEDFF. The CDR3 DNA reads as TGTGCCAGCAGCGTACAGGAGTGGGACACTGAAGATTTCTTT.

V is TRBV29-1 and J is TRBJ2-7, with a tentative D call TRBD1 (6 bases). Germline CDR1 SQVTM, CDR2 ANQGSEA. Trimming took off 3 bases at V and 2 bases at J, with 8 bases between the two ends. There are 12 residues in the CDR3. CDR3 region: CSVEDRPYEQYF. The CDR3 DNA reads TGCAGCGTTGAGGACAGACCCTACGAGCAGTACTTC.

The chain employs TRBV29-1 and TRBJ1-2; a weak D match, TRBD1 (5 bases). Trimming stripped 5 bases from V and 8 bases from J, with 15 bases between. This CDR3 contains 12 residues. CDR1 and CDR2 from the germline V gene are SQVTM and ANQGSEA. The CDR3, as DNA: TGCAGCGTTCCCAGACAGCCCAGAGGCTACACCTTC. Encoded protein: CSVPRQPRGYTF. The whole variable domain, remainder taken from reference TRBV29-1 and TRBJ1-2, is SAVISQKPSRDICQRGTSLTIQCQVDSQVTMMFWYRQQPGQSLTLIATANQGSEATYESGFVIDKFPISRPNLTFSTLTVSNMSPEDSSIYLCSVPRQPRGYTFGSGTRLTVV.